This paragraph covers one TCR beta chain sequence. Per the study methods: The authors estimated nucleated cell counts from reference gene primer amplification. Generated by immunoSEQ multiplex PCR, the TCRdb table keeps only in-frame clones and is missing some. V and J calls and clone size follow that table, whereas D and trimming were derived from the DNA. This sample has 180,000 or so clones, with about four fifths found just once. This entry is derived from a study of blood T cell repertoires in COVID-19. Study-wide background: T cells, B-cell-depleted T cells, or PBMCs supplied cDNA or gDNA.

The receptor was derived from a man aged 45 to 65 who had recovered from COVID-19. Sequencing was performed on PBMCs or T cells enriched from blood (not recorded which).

CDR3 residues: CASSFGTAGDVKETQYF. CDR3 coding DNA: TGTGCCAGCAGTTTTGGGACAGCAGGCGATGTCAAAGAGACCCAGTACTTC. V gene TRBV28 combines with J gene TRBJ2-5; 7 bases agree with TRBD1. This CDR3 contains 17 residues. Germline V lookup: CDR1 MDHEN, CDR2 SYDVKM. The trim removed 3 bases at V and 3 bases at J, leaving 13 bases unmatched.